Presented here are 32 T cell receptor beta chains from one specimen sequenced in a study of blood T cell repertoires in COVID-19. Sequencing was performed with immunoSEQ multiplex PCR; in TCRdb, only in-frame clones are kept and a portion is missing. The sample lists a few hundred thousand clones; 80% to 90% were seen once. The source material was PBMCs or T cells enriched from blood (not recorded which). The receptors derive from a woman aged 25 to 39 who had recovered from COVID-19.

V and J are TRBV28 and TRBJ1-2; D is possibly TRBD1 (6 bases). Germline CDR1 is MDHEN and CDR2 is SYDVKM. This CDR3 has 13 amino acids. Trimming stripped 6 bases from V and 7 bases from J, with 15 bases between. CDR3 loop: CASSRGTGFGYTF. The CDR3 bases are TGTGCCAGCAGCCGCGGAACAGGGTTTGGCTACACCTTC.

This rearrangement joins TRBV27 to TRBJ1-1; D might be TRBD1 (5 bases). The CDR3 totals 14 residues. Trimming pared 0 bases from V and 4 bases from J, leaving 9 bases between. Germline CDR1 MNHEY, CDR2 SMNVEV (reference sequence). As DNA, the CDR3 is TGTGCCAGCAGTTTATCAGGGGTGGGCACTGAAGCTTTCTTT. The encoded protein is CASSLSGVGTEAFF.

The chain couples TRBV19 to TRBJ1-5; tentatively, D is TRBD1 (5 bases). The CDR3 sequence is 13 residues long. Germline assignment: CDR1 LNHDA and CDR2 SQIVND (reference sequence). V lost 4 bases, J lost 8 bases, and 12 bases lay in between. DNA of the CDR3: TGTGCCAGTAGTAGCAGGGTAGTTGAGCCCCAGCATTTT. It yields the protein CASSSRVVEPQHF.

The chain couples TRBV12-3 or TRBV12-4 to TRBJ1-5, with D unclear. The length of the CDR3 is 12 residues. V lost 1 base to trimming and J lost 13 bases, with 11 bases between them. The CDR3 nucleotides read TGTGCCAGCAGTTTAGGAGGGATTCGGCAGCATTTT. It yields the protein CASSLGGIRQHF.

Comment on this clone: At one end, the junction sequence differs from germline, possibly due to a read error. The chain employs TRBV11-2 and TRBJ1-5; D is ambiguous. This CDR3 is 13 amino acids long. Germline CDR1 and CDR2: SGHAT and FQNNGV. CDR3 sequence reads: CASSFGSTQPQHF. Written as DNA, the CDR3 is TGTGCCAGCAGCTTTGGGAGCACTCAGCCCCAGCATTTT.

The chain joins TRBV29-1 to TRBJ1-6; TRBD1 might be the D (5 bases). V shed 3 bases and J shed 9 bases, with 21 bases lying between them. CDR1 SQVTM and CDR2 ANQGSEA come from the germline V gene. CDR3 length: 16 residues. CDR3 in amino acids: CSVEGRLGGVGSPLHF. CDR3 DNA: TGCAGCGTTGAGGGGAGGTTGGGGGGAGTAGGTTCACCCCTCCACTTT.

The rearrangement uses TRBV11-2 and TRBJ2-1; 12 bases align to TRBD2. The CDR3 is 13 amino acids. Trimming removed 6 bases from V and 8 bases from J; junction bases left unmatched: 2. From germline, CDR1 is SGHAT and CDR2 FQNNGV. CDR3 in DNA: TGTGCCAGCAGGGGACTAGCGGGCGATGAGCAGTTCTTC. Encoded protein: CASRGLAGDEQFF.

This chain uses TRBV18 with TRBJ2-7, with a tentative D call TRBD1 (6 bases). Trimming took 5 bases from V and 1 from J, leaving 15 bases between them. The CDR3 covers 15 residues. CDR1 and CDR2 (germline): KGHSH, LQKENI. The CDR3 DNA is TGTGCCAGCTCAACCGATGGGGGCAGGTCCTACGAGCAGTACTTC. It encodes CASSTDGGRSYEQYF.

V usage is TRBV18 and J usage is TRBJ1-1, with 9 bases aligning to TRBD1. V gave up 3 bases and J gave up 12 bases; unmatched junction bases: 2. This CDR3 is built from 11 residues. Per germline, CDR1 KGHSH and CDR2 LQKENI. As DNA, the CDR3 is TGTGCCAGCTCACCGGGACAGGGTCCTTTCTTT. Its protein is CASSPGQGPFF.

This clone is a singleton in its sample. The rearrangement links TRBV5-1 to TRBJ2-1; 12 bases are a match to TRBD2. This CDR3 has 17 residues. J was trimmed by 2 bases and V by 4 bases; bases with no gene match: 7. Looked up from germline, CDR1 is SGHRS and CDR2 is YFSETQ. CDR3 DNA: TGCGCCAGCAGCGTGGCCCGACTAGCGGGGGCCTACAATGAGCAGTTCTTC. This encodes CASSVARLAGAYNEQFF.

The J gene is TRBJ1-2, the V gene TRBV3-1 (or the pseudogene TRBV3-2); the match to TRBD1 covers 10 bases. There are 16 residues in the CDR3. Germline V lookup: CDR1 LGHDT, CDR2 YNNKEL (reference sequence). With V trimmed by 2 bases and J by 8 bases, 11 bases remained unmatched. The CDR3 coding sequence is TGTGCCAGCAGCCAACGCTCCGGGACAGGGGTATACGGCTACACCTTC. Its protein is CASSQRSGTGVYGYTF.

The rearrangement uses TRBV19 and TRBJ1-5; D is perhaps TRBD1 (5 bases). V was cut by 7 bases and J by 4 bases, with 14 bases left in between. CDR3 length equals 14 residues. Looked up from germline, CDR1 is LNHDA and CDR2 is SQIVND (reference sequence). The CDR3 loop is CASTIWRGNQPQHF. The CDR3 coding sequence is TGTGCCAGTACCATTTGGAGGGGAAATCAGCCCCAGCATTTT.

The chain couples TRBV28 to TRBJ2-2; 8 bases are shared with TRBD2. Germline CDR1 is MDHEN and CDR2 is SYDVKM. V lost 5 bases and J lost 11; bases outside the gene matches: 13. This CDR3 is 15 amino acids long. The CDR3 nucleotides read TGTGCCAGCAGTCACAATCGCGGGGGGAACGGCGAGCTGTTTTTT. Translating gives CASSHNRGGNGELFF.

The chain combines TRBV30 with TRBJ1-3; possibly TRBD1 for D (5 bases). Germline assignment: CDR1 GTSNPN and CDR2 SVGIG (reference sequence). Deletions cut 0 bases from V and 0 bases from J, with 15 bases between. The CDR3 runs to 17 residues. The CDR3: CAWSVRRGGASGNTIYF. The CDR3 coding sequence is TGTGCCTGGAGTGTACGACGGGGAGGGGCCTCTGGAAACACCATATATTTT.

The chain recombines TRBV28 with TRBJ2-5; D remains ambiguous. The CDR3 extends over 12 amino acids. Trimming cost V 7 bases and J 2 bases, with 8 bases left between them. Germline CDR1 and CDR2: MDHEN and SYDVKM. CDR3 bases: TGTGCCAGCATCGATCAGCAAGAGACCCAGTACTTC. Protein sequence: CASIDQQETQYF. Drawing the rest from reference TRBV28 and TRBJ2-5, the complete variable domain is DVKVTQSSRYLVKRTGEKVFLECVQDMDHENMFWYRQDPGLGLRLIYFSYDVKMKEKGDIPEGYSVSREKKERFSLILESASTNQTSMYLCASIDQQETQYFGPGTRLLVL.

The chain uses TRBV7-9 and TRBJ2-7; 8 nucleotides agree with TRBD1. The CDR3 loop spans 13 amino acids. Germline V CDR1 and CDR2: SEHNR, FQNEAQ (reference sequence). Losses at the gene ends were 10 bases for V and 4 bases for J; bases not matched to a gene: 9. The CDR3 loop reads CATSGGFLYEQYF. CDR3 DNA: TGTGCCACCTCAGGGGGCTTCTTGTACGAGCAGTACTTC.

V and J are TRBV5-6 and TRBJ2-2; unclear D gene. Trimming took 3 bases from V and 6 from J, leaving 6 bases between them. This CDR3 spans 12 amino acids. CDR1 is SGHDT and CDR2 is YYEEEE in the germline V gene. The CDR3 loop reads CASSWSAGELFF. CDR3 nucleotides: TGTGCCAGCAGCTGGAGTGCCGGGGAGCTGTTTTTT.

CDR3 bases: TGTGCCAGCAGCTACCGGGAGTCTTCCTACGAGCAGTACTTC. Its translation is CASSYRESSYEQYF. The rearrangement joins TRBV7-9 to TRBJ2-7; D perhaps matches TRBD2 (6 bases). V dropped 4 bases and J dropped 1 base, with 11 bases sitting between them. CDR3 length equals 14 residues. Germline V gene sequence: CDR1 SEHNR, CDR2 FQNEAQ (reference sequence).

V gene TRBV11-2 combines with J gene TRBJ1-3; 9 nucleotides agree with TRBD1. V lost 5 bases, J lost 0 bases, and 2 bases stayed unmatched. Germline V gives CDR1 SGHAT, CDR2 FQNNGV. The CDR3 loop spans 15 amino acids. In DNA form, the CDR3 reads TGTGCCAGCAGCGGGACAGGGAGCTCTGGAAACACCATATATTTT. Encoded protein: CASSGTGSSGNTIYF.

The rearrangement uses TRBV27 and TRBJ2-7; no clear D. The CDR3 runs to 13 residues. V was clipped by 4 bases and J by 4 bases, with 11 bases between them. In germline, CDR1 is MNHEY, CDR2 SMNVEV (reference sequence). CDR3 sequence reads: CASSSIDTYEQYF. CDR3 nucleotides: TGTGCCAGCAGTTCCATCGATACTTACGAGCAGTACTTC.

The chain links TRBV5-6 to TRBJ1-2, with 7 bases lining up with TRBD1. The CDR3 extends over 12 amino acids. Germline-derived CDR1 and CDR2 are SGHDT and YYEEEE. The V segment lost 0 bases and the J segment 12 bases; nucleotides outside the gene matches: 5. The CDR3 protein is CASSLDRGGNTF. The CDR3 bases are TGTGCCAGCAGCTTGGACAGGGGAGGTAACACCTTC.

The V and J genes are TRBV5-1 and TRBJ1-5, with unresolved D. Germline V gene data show CDR1 as SGHRS and CDR2 as YFSETQ. The V end lost 1 base, the J end lost 3 bases, and 5 bases lay between the germline ends. This CDR3 comprises 13 residues. The CDR3 loop is CASSLTINQPQHF. DNA for the CDR3: TGCGCCAGCAGCTTGACTATCAATCAGCCCCAGCATTTT.

This chain connects TRBV5-1 to TRBJ1-2; D remains ambiguous. There are 10 residues in the CDR3. In germline, CDR1 is SGHRS, CDR2 YFSETQ. The V gene lost 5 bases and the J gene lost 8 bases, with 7 bases spanning the gap. The CDR3 spells CASRAGGYTF. CDR3 coding DNA: TGCGCCAGCAGGGCCGGGGGCTACACCTTC.

This sequence joins TRBV11-1 and TRBJ2-7; D ambiguous. The CDR3 is 14 residues long. Trimming pared 3 bases from V and 6 bases from J, leaving 15 bases between. Germline values: CDR1 SGHAT, CDR2 FQDESV (reference sequence). The CDR3 coding sequence is TGTGCCAGCAGCTTCTTACATCAGGTAGGCGAGCAGTACTTC. Amino acids: CASSFLHQVGEQYF.

J is TRBJ2-1 and V is TRBV3-1 (or the pseudogene TRBV3-2); possible D gene TRBD1, 5 bases. The V end lost 1 base, the J end lost 7 bases, and 14 bases lay between the germline ends. Germline V gene lookup returns CDR1 LGHDT and CDR2 YNNKEL (reference sequence). The CDR3 contains 15 residues. CDR3 protein: CASSQARPQGNEQFF. The CDR3 coding sequence is TGTGCCAGCAGCCAAGCACGGCCCCAGGGAAATGAGCAGTTCTTC.

The rearrangement joins TRBV6-5 to TRBJ1-2; D is unclear. The germline V gene encodes CDR1 MNHEY and CDR2 SVGAGI. The CDR3 covers 14 residues. V was trimmed by 0 bases and J by 4 bases, leaving 9 bases between them. CDR3 amino acids: CASSYSLSSYGYTF. The CDR3 DNA reads TGTGCCAGCAGTTACTCGCTGAGCTCCTATGGCTACACCTTC.

The rearrangement uses TRBV4-1 and TRBJ1-1; 7 nucleotides align to TRBD1. The CDR3 covers 15 residues. V was pared by 1 base and J by 4 bases, with 6 bases of the junction left unmatched. Germline V gives CDR1 MGHRA, CDR2 YSYEKL. CDR3 sequence reads: CASSQVTGQATEAFF. The CDR3 DNA reads as TGCGCCAGCAGCCAAGTGACAGGGCAGGCCACTGAAGCTTTCTTT.

In its sample, this clone was seen a few times. The V call is TRBV30, the J call TRBJ1-2; tentative D call: TRBD1 (5 bases). Germline CDR1 reads GTSNPN; CDR2 reads SVGIG (reference sequence). The CDR3 is made up of 15 amino acids. V shed 0 bases and J shed 8 bases, with 19 bases lying between them. In DNA form, the CDR3 reads TGTGCCTGGAGTGTAATTGGCAGGGAAGGAGAGGGCTACACCTTC. It translates to CAWSVIGREGEGYTF.

In regard to this clone: The germline gene is not matched at one end of the junction; a read error may be the cause. This same CDR3 is encoded by further DNA sequences in the sample. The chain is built from TRBV3-1 (or the pseudogene TRBV3-2) and TRBJ1-2, with D unresolved. Per the germline V gene, CDR1 is LGHDT and CDR2 is YNNKEL (reference sequence). The CDR3 covers 12 residues. CDR3 residues: CASTRGDYGYTF. As DNA, the CDR3 is TGCGCCAGCACGCGCGGGGACTATGGCTACACCTTC.

This clone has only a few counts. The chain employs TRBV4-1 and TRBJ1-1; 9 bases fit TRBD1. Germline CDR1 MGHRA, CDR2 YSYEKL. The J segment lost 5 bases and the V segment lost 8 bases, leaving 6 bases of the junction unmatched. CDR3 size: 13 residues. The CDR3 here is CASGGQGETEAFF. The CDR3 nucleotides read TGCGCCAGCGGGGGACAGGGCGAAACTGAAGCTTTCTTT.

The CDR3 DNA is TGTGCCAGCAGCTTAGGGACCCTCTGGGACAGGGTAGCAGATACGCAGTATTTT. This sequence encodes CASSLGTLWDRVADTQYF. The chain joins TRBV7-8 to TRBJ2-3; 9 positions match TRBD1. Per the germline V gene, CDR1 is SGHVS and CDR2 is FQNEAQ. The CDR3 runs 18 residues. The trim removed 1 base at V and 4 bases at J, leaving 12 bases unmatched.

This chain uses TRBV7-9 with TRBJ1-1, with D possibly TRBD1 on 6 matching bases. V lost 1 base and J lost 1, with 16 bases in between. The CDR3 sequence is 17 residues long. Germline V gene lookup returns CDR1 SEHNR and CDR2 FQNEAQ (reference sequence). Here the CDR3 reads CASSLGLTGTKNTEAFF. CDR3 nucleotides: TGTGCCAGCAGCTTAGGGTTGACCGGGACAAAGAACACTGAAGCTTTCTTT. Full variable domain (missing parts from reference TRBV7-9 and TRBJ1-1): DTGVSQNPRHKITKRGQNVTFRCDPISEHNRLYWYRQTLGQGPEFLTYFQNEAQLEKSRLLSDRFSAERPKGSFSTLEIQRTEQGDSAMYLCASSLGLTGTKNTEAFFGQGTRLTVV.